The clone carrying this T cell receptor beta chain was detected only a few times. Its target is not known. Germline lookup yields CDR1 SGHAT and CDR2 FQNNGV. Trimming cost V 1 base and J 9 bases; bases outside gene matches: 4. This CDR3 has 13 residues. TCRdb itself ran the RT-PCR reads through MiXCR, one entry per CDR3 protein. The sample has 860,000 or so distinct CDR3 sequences, over 20% seen once. These data come from a study of response to subunit inactivated influenza vaccine. Study-wide results and limits: Authors suggested each seasonal influenza vaccination recruits few new T cells.

This clonotype was sampled from a man over 45 who received an inactivated influenza vaccine. Sequencing was performed on PBMCs from blood, taken about 5 days after vaccination. The chain combines TRBV11-2 with TRBJ2-5, with TRBD1 matching over 8 bases. CDR3 sequence reads: CASSLVAGGPQYF. CDR3 DNA: TGTGCCAGCAGCTTAGTAGCAGGGGGCCCCCAGTACTTC.